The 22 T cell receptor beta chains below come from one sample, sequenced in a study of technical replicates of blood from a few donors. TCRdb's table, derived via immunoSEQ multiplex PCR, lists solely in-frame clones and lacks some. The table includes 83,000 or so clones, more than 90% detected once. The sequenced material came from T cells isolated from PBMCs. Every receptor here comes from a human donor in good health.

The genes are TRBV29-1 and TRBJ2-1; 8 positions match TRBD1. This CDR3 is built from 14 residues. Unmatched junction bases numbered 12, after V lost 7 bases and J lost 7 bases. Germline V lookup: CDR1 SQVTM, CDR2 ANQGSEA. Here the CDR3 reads CSARTGSIQNEQFF. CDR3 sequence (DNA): TGCAGCGCCCGGACAGGGTCCATACAAAATGAGCAGTTCTTC.

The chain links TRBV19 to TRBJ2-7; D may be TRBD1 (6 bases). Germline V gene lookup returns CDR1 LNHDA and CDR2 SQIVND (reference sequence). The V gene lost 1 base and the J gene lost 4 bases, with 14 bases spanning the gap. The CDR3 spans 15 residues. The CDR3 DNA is TGTGCCAGTAGTATAGGTACAGGGATGCCTTACGAGCAGTACTTC. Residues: CASSIGTGMPYEQYF. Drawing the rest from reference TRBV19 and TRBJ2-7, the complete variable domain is DGGITQSPKYLFRKEGQNVTLSCEQNLNHDAMYWYRQDPGQGLRLIYYSQIVNDFQKGDIAEGYSVSREKKESFPLTVTSAQKNPTAFYLCASSIGTGMPYEQYFGPGTRLTVT.

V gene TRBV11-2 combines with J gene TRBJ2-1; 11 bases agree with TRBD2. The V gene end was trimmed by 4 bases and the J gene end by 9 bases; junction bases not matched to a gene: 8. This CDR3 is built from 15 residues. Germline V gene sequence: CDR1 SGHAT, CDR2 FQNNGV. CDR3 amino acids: CASSSIAGGPGEQFF. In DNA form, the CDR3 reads TGTGCCAGCAGCTCCATAGCGGGAGGGCCAGGTGAGCAGTTCTTC.

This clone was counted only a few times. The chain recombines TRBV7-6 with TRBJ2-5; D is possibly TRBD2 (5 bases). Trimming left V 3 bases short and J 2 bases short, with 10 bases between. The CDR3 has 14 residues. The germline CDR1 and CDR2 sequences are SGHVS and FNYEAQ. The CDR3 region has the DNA TGTGCCAGCAGCTTCCAATCGGGGCAAGAGACCCAGTACTTC. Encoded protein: CASSFQSGQETQYF.

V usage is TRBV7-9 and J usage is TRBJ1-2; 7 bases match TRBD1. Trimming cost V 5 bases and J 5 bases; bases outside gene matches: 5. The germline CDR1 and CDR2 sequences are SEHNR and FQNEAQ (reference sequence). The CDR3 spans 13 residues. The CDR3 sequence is CASSVPGGYGYTF. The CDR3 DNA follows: TGTGCCAGCAGCGTCCCAGGGGGGTATGGCTACACCTTC.

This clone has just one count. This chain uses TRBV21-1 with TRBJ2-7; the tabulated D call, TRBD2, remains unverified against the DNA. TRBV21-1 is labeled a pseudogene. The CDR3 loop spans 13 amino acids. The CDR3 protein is CASGAGRNYEQYF. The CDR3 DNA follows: TGTGCCAGCGGGGCAGGGAGGAACTACGAGCAGTACTTC.

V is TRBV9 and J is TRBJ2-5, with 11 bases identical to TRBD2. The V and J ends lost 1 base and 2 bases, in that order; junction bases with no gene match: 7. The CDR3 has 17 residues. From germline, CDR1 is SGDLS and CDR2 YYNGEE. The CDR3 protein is CASSVSWTSGFQETQYF. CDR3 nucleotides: TGTGCCAGCAGCGTATCTTGGACTAGCGGGTTTCAAGAGACCCAGTACTTC.

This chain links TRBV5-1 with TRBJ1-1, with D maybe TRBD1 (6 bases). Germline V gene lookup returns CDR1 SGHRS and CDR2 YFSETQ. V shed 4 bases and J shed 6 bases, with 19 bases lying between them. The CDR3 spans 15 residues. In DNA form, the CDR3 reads TGCGCCAGCAGCGGGGGGGAGACAGGCCAATCTGAAGCTTTCTTT. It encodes CASSGGETGQSEAFF.

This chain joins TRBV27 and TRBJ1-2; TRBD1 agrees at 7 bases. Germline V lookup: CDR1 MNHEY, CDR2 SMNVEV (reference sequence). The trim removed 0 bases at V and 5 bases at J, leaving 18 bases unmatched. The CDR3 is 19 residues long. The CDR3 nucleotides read TGTGCCAGCAGTTTATCGGGGGGACAGATACCACAGGGCCCTTATGGCTACACCTTC. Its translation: CASSLSGGQIPQGPYGYTF.

CDR3 amino acids: CASSSIAGENQPQHF. The CDR3 coding sequence is TGTGCCAGCAGCTCCATCGCGGGAGAGAATCAGCCCCAGCATTTT. The gene calls are TRBV7-8 and TRBJ1-5; D gene unclear. The CDR3 is made up of 15 amino acids. V dropped 4 bases and J dropped 4 bases, with 14 bases sitting between them. The germline V gene encodes CDR1 SGHVS and CDR2 FQNEAQ.

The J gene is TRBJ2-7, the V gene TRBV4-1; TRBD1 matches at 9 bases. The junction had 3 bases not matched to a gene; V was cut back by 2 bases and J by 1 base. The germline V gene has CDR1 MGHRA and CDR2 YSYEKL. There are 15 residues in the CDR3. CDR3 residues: CASSQRQGESYEQYF. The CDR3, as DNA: TGCGCCAGCAGCCAACGACAGGGGGAATCCTACGAGCAGTACTTC.

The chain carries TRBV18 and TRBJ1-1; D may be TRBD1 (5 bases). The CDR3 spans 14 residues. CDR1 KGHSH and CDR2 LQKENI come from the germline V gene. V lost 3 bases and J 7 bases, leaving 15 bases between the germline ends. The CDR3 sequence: CASSPTQTEYEAFF. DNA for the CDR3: TGTGCCAGCTCACCGACTCAGACAGAGTATGAAGCTTTCTTT.

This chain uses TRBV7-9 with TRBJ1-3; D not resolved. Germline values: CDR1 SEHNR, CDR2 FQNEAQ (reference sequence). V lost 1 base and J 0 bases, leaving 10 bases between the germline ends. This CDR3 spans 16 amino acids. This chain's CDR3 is CASSLGAGASGNTIYF. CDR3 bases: TGTGCCAGCAGCTTAGGGGCAGGCGCCTCTGGAAACACCATATATTTT.

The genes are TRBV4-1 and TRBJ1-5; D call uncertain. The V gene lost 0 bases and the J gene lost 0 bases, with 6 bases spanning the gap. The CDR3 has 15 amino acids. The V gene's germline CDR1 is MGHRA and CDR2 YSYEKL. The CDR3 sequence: CASSQDGYSNQPQHF. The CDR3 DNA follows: TGCGCCAGCAGCCAAGACGGGTATAGCAATCAGCCCCAGCATTTT.

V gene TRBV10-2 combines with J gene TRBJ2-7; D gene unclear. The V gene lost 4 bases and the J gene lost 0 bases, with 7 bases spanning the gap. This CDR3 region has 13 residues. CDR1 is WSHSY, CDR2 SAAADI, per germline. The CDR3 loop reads CASSASDSYEQYF. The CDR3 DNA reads TGCGCCAGCAGTGCTTCAGACTCCTACGAGCAGTACTTC.

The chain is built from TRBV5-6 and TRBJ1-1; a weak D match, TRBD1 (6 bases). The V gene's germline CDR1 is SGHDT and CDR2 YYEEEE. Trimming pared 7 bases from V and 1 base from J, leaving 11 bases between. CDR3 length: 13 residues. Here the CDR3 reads CASGTGWNTEAFF. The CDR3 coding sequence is TGTGCCAGCGGTACAGGGTGGAACACTGAAGCTTTCTTT.

CDR3 in amino acids: CASSGQGASTDTQYF. CDR3 DNA: TGTGCCAGCAGTGGACAGGGGGCCAGCACAGATACGCAGTATTTT. The chain couples TRBV6-1 to TRBJ2-3, with 10 positions matching TRBD1. V gave up 4 bases and J gave up 0 bases; unmatched junction bases: 1. Germline CDR1 reads MNHNS; CDR2 reads SASEGT. The CDR3 covers 15 residues.

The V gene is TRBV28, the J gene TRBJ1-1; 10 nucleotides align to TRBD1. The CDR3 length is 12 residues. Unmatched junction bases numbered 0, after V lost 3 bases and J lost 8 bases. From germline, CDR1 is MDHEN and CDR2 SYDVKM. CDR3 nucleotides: TGTGCCAGCAGTTTGGGACAGGGGGAAGCTTTCTTT. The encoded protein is CASSLGQGEAFF.

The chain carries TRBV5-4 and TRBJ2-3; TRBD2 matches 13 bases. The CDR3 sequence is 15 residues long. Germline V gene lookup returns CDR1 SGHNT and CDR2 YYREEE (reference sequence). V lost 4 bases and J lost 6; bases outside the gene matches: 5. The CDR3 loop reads CASSIGTSGEDTQYF. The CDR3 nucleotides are TGTGCCAGCAGCATCGGGACTAGCGGGGAGGATACGCAGTATTTT.

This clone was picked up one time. CDR3 in DNA: TGTGCCAGCAGCTTAGGGGAGCCCGGGGAGCTGTTTTTT. Residues: CASSLGEPGELFF. V is TRBV7-9 and J is TRBJ2-2, with D possibly being TRBD2 (5 bases). The length of the CDR3 is 13 residues. V dropped 1 base and J dropped 6 bases, with 6 bases sitting between them. Germline CDR1 and CDR2: SEHNR and FQNEAQ (reference sequence).

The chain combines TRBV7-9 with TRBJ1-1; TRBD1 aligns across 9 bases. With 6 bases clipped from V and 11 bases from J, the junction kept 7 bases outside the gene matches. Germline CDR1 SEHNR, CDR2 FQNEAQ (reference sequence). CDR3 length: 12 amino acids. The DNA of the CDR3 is TGTGCCAGCAGTCCCGTCGGGACAGGGGCTTTCTTT. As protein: CASSPVGTGAFF.

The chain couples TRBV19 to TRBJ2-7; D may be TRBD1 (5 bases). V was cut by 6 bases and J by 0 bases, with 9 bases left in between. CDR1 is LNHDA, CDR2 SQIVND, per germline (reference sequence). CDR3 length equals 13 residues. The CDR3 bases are TGTGCCAGTAGGCGGACAACCTCCTACGAGCAGTACTTC. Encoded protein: CASRRTTSYEQYF.